This T cell receptor beta chain derives from a study of T cells in Graves' hyperthyroidism and ophthalmopathy. This clonotype was observed at least ten times. CDR1 and CDR2 from the germline V gene are SGHRS and YFSETQ. The V end was cut by 5 bases, the J end by 6 bases, with 15 bases between. The CDR3 extends over 13 amino acids. The source material, RNA transcripts, was used to amplify TCR beta CDR3 regions. HTBI primers were used for first-round RT-PCR of the TCR CDR3. A single record per CDR3 protein comes from TCRdb applying MiXCR to the multiplex PCR reads. The sample yields 650,000 to 850,000 distinct CDR3 sequences, 18% seen once.

Sequencing was performed on blood. This receptor was obtained from a woman in her fifties or sixties with Graves' hyperthyroidism that later progressed to Graves' ophthalmopathy. The chain recombines TRBV5-1 with TRBJ2-7, with a weak D call TRBD1 (6 bases). The CDR3, as DNA: TGCGCCAGCAGTTATCCCAGGGGTGGCGAGCAGTACTTC. Translation gives CASSYPRGGEQYF.